The T cell receptor (beta chain) described here comes from a study of blood T cells in healthy people across ages. Findings of the study overall: Per million T cells, TCR beta diversity dropped about linearly as age rose.

Every donor provided ten milliliters of peripheral blood. Turning to this clonotype: Its target is unknown.

A J-beta primer mix and a sample-barcoded 5' primer were used in a second PCR of about 7 to 12 cycles. TCRdb independently ran MiXCR on the 5' RACE reads; one entry per CDR3 protein. The sample has around 1,000,000 distinct CDR3 sequences, around two fifths seen once. From germline, CDR1 is SNHLY and CDR2 FYNNEI. The length of the CDR3 is 15 residues. The V end lost 6 bases, the J end lost 5 bases, and 19 bases lay between the germline ends. V gene TRBV2 combines with J gene TRBJ2-5, with D possibly TRBD1 on 5 matching bases. This TCR came from a man aged 18 to 29 in good health. The sample comprised blood. This CDR3 reads CASSGSWAGQETQYF. As DNA, the CDR3 is TGTGCCAGCAGCGGTTCTTGGGCAGGGCAGGAGACCCAGTACTTC. Based on the CDR3 plus reference TRBV2 and TRBJ2-5, the full variable domain is EPEVTQTPSHQVTQMGQEVILRCVPISNHLYFYWYRQILGQKVEFLVSFYNNEISEKSEIFDDQFSVERPDGSNFTLKIRSTKLEDSAMYFCASSGSWAGQETQYFGPGTRLLVL.